The 8 T cell receptor beta chains below were found in one sample sequenced in a study of blood T cell repertoires in COVID-19. Assay: immunoSEQ multiplex PCR; the TCRdb copy retains only in-frame clones and omits some. This table has about 250,000 clones, 85% to 95% appearing once. The sequenced sample consisted of peripheral blood. The receptor source for this set is a man younger than 45 with COVID-19, enrolled during active disease.

CDR3 amino acids: CASSVGDRNQPQHF. The CDR3 coding sequence is TGTGCCAGCAGCGTGGGGGACAGAAATCAGCCCCAGCATTTT. The V call is TRBV6-5, the J call TRBJ1-5; TRBD1 agrees at 7 bases. J gave up 4 bases and V 6 bases, and 6 bases lay outside the gene matches. Per the germline V gene, CDR1 is MNHEY and CDR2 is SVGAGI. This CDR3 is built from 14 residues.

V gene TRBV5-1 combines with J gene TRBJ2-3, with TRBD1 matching over 8 bases. V was clipped by 0 bases and J by 5 bases; unmatched bases: 8. The germline V gene encodes CDR1 SGHRS and CDR2 YFSETQ. This CDR3 comprises 16 residues. CDR3 bases: TGCGCCAGCAGCTTGGTTGTCAGGGGGCAGGGAGATACGCAGTATTTT. Protein product: CASSLVVRGQGDTQYF. The whole variable domain, filled in from reference TRBV5-1 and TRBJ2-3, reads KAGVTQTPRYLIKTRGQQVTLSCSPISGHRSVSWYQQTPGQGLQFLFEYFSETQRNKGNFPGRFSGRQFSNSRSEMNVSTLELGDSALYLCASSLVVRGQGDTQYFGPGTRLTVL.

The chain uses TRBV5-1 and TRBJ2-5; 11 bases align to TRBD2. Germline V gene lookup returns CDR1 SGHRS and CDR2 YFSETQ. The CDR3 sequence is 20 residues long. Trimming removed 2 bases from V and 1 base from J; junction bases left unmatched: 16. The CDR3 here is CASSFRGTSGGPSPQETQYF. CDR3 in DNA: TGCGCCAGCAGCTTTAGGGGCACTAGCGGGGGCCCTTCTCCCCAAGAGACCCAGTACTTC.

This chain uses TRBV5-1 with TRBJ1-2; D is unresolved. This CDR3 contains 13 residues. Trimming shortened V by 2 bases and J by 1 base, and 6 bases separated the two germline ends. Germline CDR1 and CDR2: SGHRS and YFSETQ. CDR3 DNA sequence: TGCGCCAGCAGCTTTGAGTTTAACTATGGCTACACCTTC. Translating gives CASSFEFNYGYTF.

V is TRBV5-1 and J is TRBJ1-1, with 7 bases lining up with TRBD1. The CDR3 has 14 amino acids. Germline V gene lookup returns CDR1 SGHRS and CDR2 YFSETQ. The J segment lost 1 base and the V segment lost 5 bases, leaving 5 bases of the junction unmatched. The CDR3 here is CASRQGEQNTEAFF. CDR3 nucleotide sequence: TGCGCCAGCAGGCAGGGGGAACAGAACACTGAAGCTTTCTTT.

This chain links TRBV6-1 with TRBJ1-2; tentative D call: TRBD1 (6 bases). The CDR3 is made up of 15 amino acids. V lost 2 bases and J lost 4, with 14 bases in between. Germline V gene sequence: CDR1 MNHNS, CDR2 SASEGT. The CDR3: CASSEQRDTFYGYTF. The CDR3 DNA sequence: TGTGCCAGCAGTGAACAACGGGACACTTTCTATGGCTACACCTTC.

This rearrangement joins TRBV3-1 (or the pseudogene TRBV3-2) to TRBJ1-2, with TRBD1 matching over 7 bases. Germline assignment: CDR1 LGHDT and CDR2 YNNKEL (reference sequence). V lost 4 bases and J lost 0; bases outside the gene matches: 2. The CDR3 runs 14 residues. CDR3 residues: CASSRQGANYGYTF. In DNA form, the CDR3 reads TGTGCCAGCAGCCGGCAGGGGGCTAACTATGGCTACACCTTC.

The V gene is TRBV3-1 (or the pseudogene TRBV3-2), the J gene TRBJ1-6; D is possibly TRBD1 (6 bases). The germline V and J ends were trimmed by 5 bases and 0 bases, with 20 bases remaining between them. The CDR3 consists of 19 residues. Germline CDR1 and CDR2: LGHDT and YNNKEL (reference sequence). Here the CDR3 reads CASSSLGGARVSYNSPLHF. The CDR3 bases are TGTGCCAGCAGCTCTCTCGGGGGGGCCCGGGTCTCCTATAATTCACCCCTCCACTTT.